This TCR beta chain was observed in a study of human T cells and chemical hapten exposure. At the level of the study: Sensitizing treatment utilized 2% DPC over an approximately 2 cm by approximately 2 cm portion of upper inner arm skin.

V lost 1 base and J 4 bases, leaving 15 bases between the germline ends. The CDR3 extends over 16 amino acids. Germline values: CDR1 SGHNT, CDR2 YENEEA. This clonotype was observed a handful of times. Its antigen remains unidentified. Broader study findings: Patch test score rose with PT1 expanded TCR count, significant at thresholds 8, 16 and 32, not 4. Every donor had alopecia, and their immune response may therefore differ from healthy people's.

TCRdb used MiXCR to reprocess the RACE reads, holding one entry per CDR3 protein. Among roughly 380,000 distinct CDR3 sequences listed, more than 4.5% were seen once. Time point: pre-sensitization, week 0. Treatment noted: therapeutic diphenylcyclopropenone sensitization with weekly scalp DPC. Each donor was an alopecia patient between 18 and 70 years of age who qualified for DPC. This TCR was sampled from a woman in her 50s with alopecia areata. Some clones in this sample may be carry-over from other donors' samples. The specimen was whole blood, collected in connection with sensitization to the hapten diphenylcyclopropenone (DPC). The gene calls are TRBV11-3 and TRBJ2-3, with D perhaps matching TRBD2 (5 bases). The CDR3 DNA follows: TGTGCCAGCAGCTTAGGTCGGGGTCAATGGCCAGATACGCAGTATTTT. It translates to CASSLGRGQWPDTQYF.